This T cell receptor (beta chain) is drawn from a study of blood T cell repertoires in COVID-19 (dated by TCRdb to the early 2020s). For the study in its entirety: The collaborator samples originated in the United States, Italy and Spain and spanned the acute and convalescent phases of COVID-19. The prospective study material was composed of cDNA or gDNA derived from T cells, B-cell-depleted T cells, or PBMCs. The dataset comprised deeply sampled blood TCRbeta repertoires from subjects exposed to, actively infected with, or recovered from COVID-19. A freely available public database, intended as a resource for researchers studying the immune response to SARS-CoV-2, is where the repertoires were released. The samples were drawn from the first 160 participants of the ongoing ImmuneRACE study and from over 950 subjects provided by 6 global collaborators. A de-identified subject ID, COVID-19 status, age in years and sex were almost always included in the sample metadata. HLA class I and class II types, where available, came from metadata supplied by the sample provider rather than from assay-based typing.

Collaborating institutions collected whole blood in K2EDTA tubes following their own protocols. Collaborator samples were shipped for TCRbeta analysis as frozen whole blood, isolated PBMCs, or DNA extracted from either sample type. Details on this clone: This clone's antigen is unknown. No per-base quality is available; no much larger clone lies one base away.

TCRbeta CDR3 regions were amplified from genomic DNA by means of the immunoSEQ Assay, a bias-controlled multiplex PCR. In the authors' own workflow: Within the assay, amplification of reference gene primers was used to estimate how many nucleated cells each sample contained. To quantify the absolute abundance of each unique TCRbeta CDR3 rearrangement, sequence reads were collapsed and filtered. For each sample, productive Simpson clonality was calculated as the square root of Simpson's diversity index over productive rearrangements. In its TCRdb copy, this immuneACCESS table keeps in-frame sequences only and misses some clones. Where compared with another copy, unresolved V genes explain less than half of these, and the others have no known cause. D and trimming come from the DNA, and the V and J calls and clone size come from that table. In this sample the table shows tens of thousands of clones, approximately 89% of which occur a single time. The top ten hold roughly 5% of the sample.

The research as a whole found: How much clinical and demographic metadata was included differed by source and by participant, and the metadata was provided uncurated.

CDR1 KGHSH and CDR2 LQKENI were looked up in the germline V gene. Trimming accounts for 4 bases at V and 3 bases at J, while the number of junction bases matched to no gene is 7. From cysteine to phenylalanine, the CDR3 is 15 amino acids long. The only DNA kept is the CDR3, 45 bases in frame from the first base. The sequencing input was peripheral blood. The chain is encoded by TRBV18 joined to TRBJ2-7, with TRBD2 matching 9 junction bases. The TCR sequence derives from a man aged 55 to 70 with active COVID-19. CDR3 loop: CASSHLFSGSYEQYF. DNA sequence: TGTGCCAGCTCACACCTCTTTAGCGGGAGCTACGAGCAGTACTTC.